This T cell receptor (beta chain) came from a study of blood T cell repertoires in COVID-19 (dated by TCRdb to the early 2020s). Concerning the study at large: Samples from collaborators originated in the United States, Italy and Spain and spanned both the acute and convalescent phases of COVID-19. Where HLA class I and class II types were available, the types were taken from metadata supplied by the sample provider, not from assay-based typing. Sample metadata almost always included a de-identified subject ID, COVID-19 status, age in years and sex. The samples were drawn from the first 160 participants of the ongoing ImmuneRACE study and from 1,254 subjects provided by 6 global collaborators. A freely available public database, intended as a resource for researchers studying the immune response to SARS-CoV-2, is where the repertoires were released. The material from the prospective study consisted of cDNA or gDNA derived from T cells, B-cell-depleted T cells, or PBMCs. Deeply sampled blood TCRbeta repertoires from subjects exposed to, actively infected with, or recovered from COVID-19 were included in the dataset.

As regards this clone: The antigen this receptor binds is unknown. It has no much larger one-base neighbor in the sample; base qualities were not kept.

The collaborating institutions used their own protocols to collect whole blood in K2EDTA tubes. For TCRbeta analysis, collaborators shipped samples as frozen whole blood, isolated PBMCs, or DNA extracted from either of those sample types. Results the study describes overall, beyond this receptor: The quantity of clinical and demographic metadata differed by source and by participant and was supplied without curation.

TCRbeta CDR3 regions were amplified from genomic DNA by means of the immunoSEQ Assay, a bias-controlled multiplex PCR. The paper's data handling went like this. The number of nucleated cells in each sample was estimated by amplification of reference gene primers within the assay. Sequence reads were collapsed and filtered to measure the absolute abundance of every unique TCRbeta CDR3 rearrangement. For each sample, productive Simpson clonality was calculated by taking the square root of Simpson's diversity index across productive rearrangements. The immuneACCESS repertoire file appears here via TCRdb, limited to in-frame rearrangements. These files lack a portion of the clones; in checked studies, under half of the deficit traces to unresolved V genes, and the cause of the others is not known. V and J calls and clone size follow that table, whereas D and trimming were derived from the DNA. The sample includes roughly 100,000 clones, with around 82% observed a single time. The ten largest clones represent around 4.8% of the sample.

Sequenced material: peripheral blood. This receptor was obtained from a man aged 55-75 years with acute or convalescent COVID-19.

CDR3 protein: CASSLGTGTTEAFF. The DNA sequence follows: TGTGCCAGCAGCTTAGGTACAGGGACCACTGAAGCTTTCTTT. The receptor chain draws on TRBV7-2 and TRBJ1-1, with a weak D call of TRBD1 (6 bases match). There are 14 amino acids in the CDR3, from cysteine to phenylalanine inclusive. Only CDR3 DNA remains: 42 bases, in frame from the first base. Per the germline V gene, SGHTA is the CDR1 and FQGNSA is the CDR2. Trimming at the junction amounts to 1 base on V and 4 bases on J, and the germline ends lie 10 bases apart. Beyond the CDR3, the reference TRBV7-2 and TRBJ1-1 genes provide the residues; the full variable domain reads: GAGVSQSPSNKVTEKGKDVELRCDPISGHTALYWYRQSLGQGLEFLIYFQGNSAPDKSGLPSDRFSAERTGGSVSTLTIQRTQQEDSAVYLCASSLGTGTTEAFFGQGTRLTVV.